These 26 T cell receptor beta chains came from one sample sequenced in a study of T cell repertoires in cytomegalovirus infection. From the reads, TCRdb called clonotypes with MiXCR, one entry per CDR3 protein. The sample holds a few hundred thousand distinct CDR3 sequences, approximately 17% seen once. Sequencing was done on a sample of CD8+ T cells from PBMCs. The receptor source for this set is a human donor in good health (CMV status not recorded). Some clones in this sample may be carry-over from other donors' samples.

The chain carries TRBV7-9 and TRBJ1-1, with D possibly matching TRBD1 (5 bases). From germline, CDR1 is SEHNR and CDR2 FQNEAQ (reference sequence). This CDR3 spans 15 amino acids. Trimming shortened V by 5 bases and J by 0 bases, and 13 bases separated the two germline ends. The CDR3 nucleotides read TGTGCCAGCAGCAGACAGTTGGGCATGAACACTGAAGCTTTCTTT. It translates to CASSRQLGMNTEAFF.

This clonotype was counted between two and nine times. The CDR3 reads CASSLGWTGSGNTIYF. The CDR3, as DNA: TGTGCCAGCAGCTTAGGGTGGACAGGATCCGGAAACACCATATATTTT. The J gene is TRBJ1-3, the V gene TRBV7-2; 7 bases line up with TRBD1. The ends lost 1 base at V and 4 bases at J; junction bases unmatched: 7. Germline V gene sequence: CDR1 SGHTA, CDR2 FQGNSA. This CDR3 comprises 16 residues. The whole variable domain, filled in from reference TRBV7-2 and TRBJ1-3, reads GAGVSQSPSNKVTEKGKDVELRCDPISGHTALYWYRQSLGQGLEFLIYFQGNSAPDKSGLPSDRFSAERTGGSVSTLTIQRTQQEDSAVYLCASSLGWTGSGNTIYFGEGSWLTVV.

This chain connects TRBV6-2 or TRBV6-3 to TRBJ1-1; D unresolved. Between the trimmed V and J ends, which lost 5 bases and 0 bases, there was a span of 16 bases. CDR3 length equals 16 residues. CDR1 MNHEY and CDR2 SVGEGT come from the germline V gene. Here the CDR3 reads CASSKGRSGMNTEAFF. CDR3 bases: TGTGCCAGCAGTAAAGGGCGGTCAGGCATGAACACTGAAGCTTTCTTT.

This clonotype was seen ten or more times. The chain combines TRBV11-1 with TRBJ2-5, with D perhaps matching TRBD2 (5 bases). There are 15 residues in the CDR3. Trimming stripped 2 bases from V and 2 bases from J, with 12 bases between. Germline-derived CDR1 and CDR2 are SGHAT and FQDESV (reference sequence). This CDR3 is CASSLFLSGQETQYF. The CDR3, as DNA: TGTGCCAGCAGCTTATTTCTCTCGGGGCAAGAGACCCAGTACTTC.

Many counts were recorded for this clonotype. V gene TRBV20-1 combines with J gene TRBJ1-5; possibly TRBD1 for D (6 bases). V dropped 0 bases and J dropped 2 bases, with 11 bases sitting between them. The CDR3 loop spans 15 amino acids. Germline CDR1 and CDR2: DFQATT and SNEGSKA (reference sequence). CDR3 coding DNA: TGCAGTGCTAGAGAATGGCCAGGGGGCAATCAGCCCCAGCATTTT. Amino acids: CSAREWPGGNQPQHF.

This clonotype appeared many times. This chain links TRBV12-3 or TRBV12-4 with TRBJ2-7; D ambiguous. V lost 2 bases and J lost 11, with 13 bases in between. This CDR3 has 12 amino acids. The CDR3 DNA reads TGTGCCAGCAGTTTAAGTGGGAATGAGAAGTACTTC. Residues: CASSLSGNEKYF.

V is TRBV6-2 or TRBV6-3 and J is TRBJ1-1; 7 nucleotides agree with TRBD1. The CDR3 length is 16 residues. Germline CDR1 reads MNHEY; CDR2 reads SVGEGT. Germline trimming cut 7 bases from V and 6 bases from J; bases unmatched to any gene: 17. CDR3 sequence reads: CASTTPLDRVQAEAFF. CDR3 DNA sequence: TGTGCCAGCACCACCCCACTCGACAGGGTACAAGCTGAAGCTTTCTTT.

This clonotype was recorded at least ten times. The V call is TRBV7-2, the J call TRBJ1-3; 7 bases line up with TRBD1. Trimming at V came to 3 bases and at J to 4 bases, leaving 6 bases not matched to a gene. CDR1 and CDR2 (germline): SGHTA, FQGNSA. The CDR3 is 15 residues long. CDR3 loop: CASSFMTGLGNTIYF. Written as DNA, the CDR3 is TGTGCCAGCAGCTTTATGACAGGGCTCGGAAACACCATATATTTT.

The chain couples TRBV5-1 to TRBJ2-1, with 9 nucleotides matching TRBD2. The CDR3 is made up of 16 amino acids. With 0 bases clipped from V and 4 bases from J, the junction kept 5 bases outside the gene matches. In germline, CDR1 is SGHRS, CDR2 YFSETQ. Here the CDR3 reads CASSLGRGGQYNEQFF. For the CDR3, the DNA is TGCGCCAGCAGCTTGGGGCGGGGGGGCCAGTACAATGAGCAGTTCTTC.

This clonotype has only a few counts. The gene calls are TRBV20-1 and TRBJ2-7; TRBD1 agrees at 7 bases. CDR3 size: 14 residues. Germline V gene data show CDR1 as DFQATT and CDR2 as SNEGSKA (reference sequence). The trim removed 3 bases at V and 6 bases at J, leaving 11 bases unmatched. The CDR3 sequence: CSASPGQQRSEQYF. The DNA of the CDR3 is TGCAGTGCTAGCCCGGGACAGCAGCGATCCGAGCAGTACTTC.

With respect to this clonotype: At one end, the junction sequence differs from germline, possibly due to a read error. The V and J genes are TRBV7-7 and TRBJ2-1; 10 bases map to TRBD2. Germline CDR1 reads SSHAT; CDR2 reads FNYEAQ (reference sequence). The CDR3 runs 14 residues. This CDR3 is CASSGGETGYEQFF. Here the CDR3 DNA reads TGTGCTAGCAGCGGGGGGGAGACAGGGTATGAGCAGTTCTTC. The full variable domain, completed using reference TRBV7-7 and TRBJ2-1, is GAGVSQSPRYKVTKRGQDVTLRCDPISSHATLYWYQQALGQGPEFLTYFNYEAQPDKSGLPSDRFSAERPEGSISTLTIQRTEQRDSAMYRCASSGGETGYEQFFGPGTRLTVL.

A few counts support this clonotype. The genes are TRBV6-5 and TRBJ2-7; D possibly corresponds to TRBD2 (5 bases). V lost 0 bases and J 5 bases, leaving 11 bases between the germline ends. This CDR3 is built from 14 residues. Germline CDR1 is MNHEY and CDR2 is SVGAGI. DNA of the CDR3: TGTGCCAGCAGTTACTCTGAGGGAATCGACGAGCAGTACTTC. Protein sequence: CASSYSEGIDEQYF.

In this sample, this clonotype turned up once. The rearrangement uses TRBV27 and TRBJ1-1; 7 nucleotides agree with TRBD1. Germline trimming cut 3 bases from V and 6 bases from J; bases unmatched to any gene: 7. Germline CDR1 is MNHEY and CDR2 is SMNVEV (reference sequence). This CDR3 is built from 14 residues. CDR3: CASSLTGTVPEAFF. In DNA form, the CDR3 reads TGTGCCAGCAGTTTGACAGGGACTGTTCCTGAAGCTTTCTTT.

This clonotype was seen repeatedly, ten times or more. The CDR3 reads CATSVDFGGEQYF. In DNA, the CDR3 is TGTGCCACCAGTGTTGATTTTGGGGGCGAGCAGTACTTC. J is TRBJ2-7 and V is TRBV24-1; D tentatively fits TRBD1 or TRBD2 (5 bases each). Trimming removed 5 bases from V and 6 bases from J, with 13 bases in between. The CDR3 contains 13 residues. Germline CDR1 and CDR2: KGHDR and SFDVKD.

The table lists this clonotype with many counts. V and J are TRBV6-2 or TRBV6-3 and TRBJ1-5; possibly TRBD1 for D (6 bases). The germline gives CDR1 MNHEY, CDR2 SVGEGT. V lost 4 bases and J 11 bases, leaving 18 bases between the germline ends. This CDR3 is built from 14 residues. The CDR3 region has the DNA TGTGCCAGCAGTTCACGACAGGTCCCGGGGGCCCAGCATTTT. Amino acid sequence: CASSSRQVPGAQHF.

Many counts were recorded for this clonotype. The chain links TRBV6-6 to TRBJ2-2, with TRBD2 identical over 13 bases. V was clipped by 6 bases and J by 4 bases; unmatched bases: 14. This CDR3 region has 19 residues. Germline CDR1 MNHNY, CDR2 SVGAGI (reference sequence). The chain's CDR3 is CASRPSGTSGVRSTGELFF. The CDR3 DNA reads TGTGCCAGCAGACCTTCCGGGACTAGCGGGGTCCGTAGCACCGGGGAGCTGTTTTTT.

This clonotype was observed many times. V usage is TRBV6-1 and J usage is TRBJ1-1, with D tentatively TRBD1 (5 bases). Germline loops: CDR1 MNHNS, CDR2 SASEGT. The CDR3 is 13 amino acids. V gave up 3 bases and J gave up 3 bases, with 8 bases separating them. The CDR3 loop is CASSELGDTEAFF. In DNA, the CDR3 is TGTGCCAGCAGTGAGTTGGGGGACACTGAAGCTTTCTTT.

CDR3 sequence: CASSIPHREVPGELFF. CDR3 in DNA: TGTGCCAGTAGTATCCCCCACAGGGAGGTGCCCGGGGAGCTGTTTTTT. The V call is TRBV19, the J call TRBJ2-2, with D possibly being TRBD1 or TRBD2 (6 bases each). The CDR3 has 16 residues. V shed 3 bases and J shed 6 bases, with 17 bases lying between them. Germline V gives CDR1 LNHDA, CDR2 SQIVND (reference sequence).

J is TRBJ2-5 and V is TRBV6-6; 9 bases agree with TRBD2. Germline assignment: CDR1 MNHNY and CDR2 SVGAGI (reference sequence). CDR3 length: 15 residues. With 0 bases clipped from V and 12 bases from J, the junction kept 11 bases outside the gene matches. CDR3 nucleotide sequence: TGTGCCAGCAGTTACTCGAAATCTAGCGGGGAGGAAGAGTACTTC. Its translation is CASSYSKSSGEEEYF.

There are many counts of this clonotype. The chain couples TRBV6-1 to TRBJ2-7; 8 nucleotides align to TRBD1. The CDR3 contains 15 residues. Germline CDR1 and CDR2: MNHNS and SASEGT. J gave up 4 bases and V 6 bases, and 11 bases lay outside the gene matches. The CDR3 loop reads CASSSLGTGKYEQYF. The CDR3 nucleotides are TGTGCCAGCAGCTCTCTCGGGACAGGAAAGTACGAGCAGTACTTC.

This clonotype appeared a few times. V usage is TRBV5-6 and J usage is TRBJ2-7; 10 bases agree with TRBD1. CDR3 length: 14 amino acids. V shed 4 bases and J 3 bases; nucleotides not matched to a gene: 4. CDR1 is SGHDT, CDR2 YYEEEE, per germline. CDR3 coding DNA: TGTGCCAGCAGCGTGGACAGGGGGGACTACGAGCAGTACTTC. It encodes CASSVDRGDYEQYF. The variable domain in full, with the rest retrieved from reference TRBV5-6 and TRBJ2-7, is DAGVTQSPTHLIKTRGQQVTLRCSPKSGHDTVSWYQQALGQGPQFIFQYYEEEERQRGNFPDRFSGHQFPNYSSELNVNALLLGDSALYLCASSVDRGDYEQYFGPGTRLTVT.

CDR3 residues: CSAPTLLAEQYF. Here the CDR3 DNA reads TGCAGTGCCCCCACCCTACTAGCAGAGCAGTACTTC. The chain links TRBV20-1 to TRBJ2-7, with a weak D call TRBD2 (6 bases). Germline V gives CDR1 DFQATT, CDR2 SNEGSKA (reference sequence). The V end was cut by 6 bases, the J end by 7 bases, with 16 bases between. CDR3 length equals 12 residues.

The CDR3 loop is CASSPERGSDEAFF. The CDR3 DNA reads TGTGCCAGCAGCCCCGAGCGGGGGTCGGATGAAGCTTTCTTT. V gene TRBV7-3 combines with J gene TRBJ1-1; possibly TRBD1 for D (5 bases). The germline V gene has CDR1 SGHTA and CDR2 FQGTGA. CDR3 length: 14 amino acids. Trimming removed 5 bases from V and 7 bases from J, with 17 bases in between.

This clonotype was counted many times. This chain uses TRBV10-3 with TRBJ2-7; 10 bases line up with TRBD1. The J segment lost 6 bases and the V segment lost 5 bases, leaving 7 bases of the junction unmatched. Per the germline V gene, CDR1 is ENHRY and CDR2 is SYGVKD. The CDR3 runs to 14 residues. The CDR3: CAISYGTGDREQYF. The DNA of the CDR3 is TGTGCCATCAGTTACGGGACAGGGGATCGCGAGCAGTACTTC.

This clonotype has a count of ten or more. V is TRBV12-3 or TRBV12-4 and J is TRBJ1-1, with 7 bases fitting TRBD1. V dropped 2 bases and J dropped 8; count of bases not matched to a gene: 5. This CDR3 contains 13 residues. CDR3 residues: CASSLPGTAEAFF. The CDR3 DNA reads as TGTGCCAGCAGTTTACCAGGGACAGCAGAAGCTTTCTTT.

V is TRBV12-3 or TRBV12-4 and J is TRBJ2-1; 11 nucleotides match TRBD2. There are 14 residues in the CDR3. The ends lost 7 bases at V and 4 bases at J; junction bases unmatched: 3. CDR3 DNA: TGTGCCAGCAATCCTAGCGGGGGGTACAATGAGCAGTTCTTC. It specifies CASNPSGGYNEQFF.